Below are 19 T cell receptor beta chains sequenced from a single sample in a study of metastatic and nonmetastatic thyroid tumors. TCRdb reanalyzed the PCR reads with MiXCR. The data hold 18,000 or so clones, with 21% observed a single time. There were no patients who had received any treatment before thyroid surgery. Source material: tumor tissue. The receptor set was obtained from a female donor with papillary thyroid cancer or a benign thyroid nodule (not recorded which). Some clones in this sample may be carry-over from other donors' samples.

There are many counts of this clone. CDR3 sequence reads: CASSLDSGGTGTQYF. CDR3 bases: TGTGCCAGCAGCTTAGACAGCGGGGGGACGGGGACCCAGTACTTC. The chain is built from TRBV11-2 and TRBJ2-5; 9 nucleotides align to TRBD2. This CDR3 spans 15 amino acids. CDR1 is SGHAT, CDR2 FQNNGV, per germline. Unmatched junction bases numbered 6, after V lost 0 bases and J lost 7 bases.

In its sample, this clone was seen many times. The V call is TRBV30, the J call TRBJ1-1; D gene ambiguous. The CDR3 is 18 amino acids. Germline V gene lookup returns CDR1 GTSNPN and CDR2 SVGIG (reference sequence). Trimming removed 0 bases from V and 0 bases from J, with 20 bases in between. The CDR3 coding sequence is TGTGCCTGGAGTGTATATTCCCAAGGGCCTATGATGAACACTGAAGCTTTCTTT. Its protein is CAWSVYSQGPMMNTEAFF.

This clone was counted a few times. The CDR3 loop is CASRRRTNEVTADYGYTF. In DNA form, the CDR3 reads TGTGCCAGCAGGCGCCGAACCAATGAAGTGACAGCAGACTATGGCTACACCTTC. The gene calls are TRBV6-2 or TRBV6-3 and TRBJ1-2; weak D call: TRBD1 (5 bases). CDR3 length: 18 residues. Looked up from germline, CDR1 is MNHEY and CDR2 is SVGEGT. Trimming cost V 6 bases and J 3 bases, with 26 bases left between them.

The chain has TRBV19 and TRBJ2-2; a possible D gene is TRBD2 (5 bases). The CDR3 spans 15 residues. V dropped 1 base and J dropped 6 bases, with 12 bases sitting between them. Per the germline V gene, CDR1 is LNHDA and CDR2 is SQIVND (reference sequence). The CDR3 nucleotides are TGTGCCAGTAGTATAGCACGGAGGTTCGCCGGGGAGCTGTTTTTT. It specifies CASSIARRFAGELFF.

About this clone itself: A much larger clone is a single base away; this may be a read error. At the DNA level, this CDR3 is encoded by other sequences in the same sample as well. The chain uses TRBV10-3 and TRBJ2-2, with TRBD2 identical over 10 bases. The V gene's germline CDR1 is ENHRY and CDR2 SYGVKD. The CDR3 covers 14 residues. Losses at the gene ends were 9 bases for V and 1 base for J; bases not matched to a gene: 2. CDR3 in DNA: TGTGCCATACGGACTAGCGGGAACACCGGGGAGCTGTTTTTT. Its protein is CAIRTSGNTGELFF.

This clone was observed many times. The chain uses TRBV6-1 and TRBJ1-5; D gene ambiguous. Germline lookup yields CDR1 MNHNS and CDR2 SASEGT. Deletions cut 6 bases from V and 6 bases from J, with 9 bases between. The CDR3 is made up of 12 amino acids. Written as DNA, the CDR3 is TGTGCCAGCAGAGGACCGACTCAGCCCCAGCATTTT. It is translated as CASRGPTQPQHF.

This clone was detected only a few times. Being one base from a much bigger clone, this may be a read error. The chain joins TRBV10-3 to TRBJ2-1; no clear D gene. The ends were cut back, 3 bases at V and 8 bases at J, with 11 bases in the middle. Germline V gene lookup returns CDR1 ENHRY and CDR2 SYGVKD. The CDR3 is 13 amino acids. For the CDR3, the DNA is TGTGCCATCAGTGACGCGGTAAGGGATGAGCAGTTCTTC. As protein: CAISDAVRDEQFF.

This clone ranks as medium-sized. The CDR3 DNA is TGCAGTGCTAGAGATCCCTTGAACACTGAAGCTTTCTTT. Its translation is CSARDPLNTEAFF. J is TRBJ1-1 and V is TRBV20-1; no clear D gene. Trimming removed 0 bases at V and 0 bases at J, with 5 bases between. There are 13 residues in the CDR3. Per germline, CDR1 DFQATT and CDR2 SNEGSKA (reference sequence).

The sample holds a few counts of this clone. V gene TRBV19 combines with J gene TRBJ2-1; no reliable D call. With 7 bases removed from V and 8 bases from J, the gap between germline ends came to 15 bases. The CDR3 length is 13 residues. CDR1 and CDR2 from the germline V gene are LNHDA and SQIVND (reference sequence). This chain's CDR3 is CASNRTHLYEQFF. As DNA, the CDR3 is TGTGCCAGTAATCGGACGCACCTCTATGAGCAGTTCTTC.

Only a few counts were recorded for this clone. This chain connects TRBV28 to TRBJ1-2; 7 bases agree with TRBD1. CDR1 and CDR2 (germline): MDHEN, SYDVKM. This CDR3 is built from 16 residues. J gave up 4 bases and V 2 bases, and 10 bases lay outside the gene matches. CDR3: CASSLGGQSGTYGYTF. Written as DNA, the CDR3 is TGTGCCAGCAGTTTAGGGGGACAGTCGGGCACCTATGGCTACACCTTC.

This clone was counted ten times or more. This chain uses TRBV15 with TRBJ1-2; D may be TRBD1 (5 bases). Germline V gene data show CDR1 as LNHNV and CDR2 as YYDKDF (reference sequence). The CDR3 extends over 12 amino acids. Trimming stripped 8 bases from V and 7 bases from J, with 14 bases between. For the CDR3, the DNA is TGTGCCACCGGGTTCGGGGCCCTTGGCTACACCTTC. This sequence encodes CATGFGALGYTF.

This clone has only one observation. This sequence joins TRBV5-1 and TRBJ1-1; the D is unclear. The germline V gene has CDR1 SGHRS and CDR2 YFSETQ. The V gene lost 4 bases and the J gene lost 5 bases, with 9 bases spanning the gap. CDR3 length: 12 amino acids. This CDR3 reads CASSPGRTEAFF. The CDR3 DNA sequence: TGCGCCAGCAGCCCCGGCCGGACTGAAGCTTTCTTT.

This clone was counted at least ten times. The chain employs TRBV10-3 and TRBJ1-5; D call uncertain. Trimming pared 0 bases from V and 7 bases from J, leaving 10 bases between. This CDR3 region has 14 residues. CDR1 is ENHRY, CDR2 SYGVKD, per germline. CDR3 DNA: TGTGCCATCAGTGAGTCGCAGGCTGTCCAGCCCCAGCATTTT. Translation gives CAISESQAVQPQHF.

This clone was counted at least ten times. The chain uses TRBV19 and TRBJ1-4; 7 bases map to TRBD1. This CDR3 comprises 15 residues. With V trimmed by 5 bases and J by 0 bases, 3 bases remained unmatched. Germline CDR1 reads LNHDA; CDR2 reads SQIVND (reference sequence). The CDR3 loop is CASSSQGPTNEKLFF. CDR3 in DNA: TGTGCCAGTAGTTCACAGGGGCCAACTAATGAAAAACTGTTTTTT.

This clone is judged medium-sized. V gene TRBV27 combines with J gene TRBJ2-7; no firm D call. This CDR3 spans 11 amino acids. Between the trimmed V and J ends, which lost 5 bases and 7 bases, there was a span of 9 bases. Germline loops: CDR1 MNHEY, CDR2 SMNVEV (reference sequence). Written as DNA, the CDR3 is TGTGCCAGCAGTACCCCCGGGGAGCAGTACTTC. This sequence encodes CASSTPGEQYF.

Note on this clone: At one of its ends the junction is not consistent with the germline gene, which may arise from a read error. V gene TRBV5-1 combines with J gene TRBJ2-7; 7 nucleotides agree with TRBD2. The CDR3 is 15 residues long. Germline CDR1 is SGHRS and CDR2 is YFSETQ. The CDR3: CASSGGVGLGYEQYF. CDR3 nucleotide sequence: TGCGCCAGCAGCGGGGGGGTAGGACTAGGCTACGAGCAGTACTTT.

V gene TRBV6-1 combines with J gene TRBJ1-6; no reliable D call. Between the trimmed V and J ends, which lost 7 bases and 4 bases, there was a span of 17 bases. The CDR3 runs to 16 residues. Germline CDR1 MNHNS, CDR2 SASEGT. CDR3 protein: CASKEDRESYNSPLHF. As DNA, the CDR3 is TGTGCCAGCAAGGAGGATAGGGAGTCTTATAATTCACCCCTCCACTTT.

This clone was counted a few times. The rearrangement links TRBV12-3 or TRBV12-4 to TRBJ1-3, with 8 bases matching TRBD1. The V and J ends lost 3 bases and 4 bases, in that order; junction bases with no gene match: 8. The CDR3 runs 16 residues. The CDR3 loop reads CASSLDTGGAGNTIYF. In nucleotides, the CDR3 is TGTGCCAGCAGTTTGGATACAGGGGGAGCGGGAAACACCATATATTTT.

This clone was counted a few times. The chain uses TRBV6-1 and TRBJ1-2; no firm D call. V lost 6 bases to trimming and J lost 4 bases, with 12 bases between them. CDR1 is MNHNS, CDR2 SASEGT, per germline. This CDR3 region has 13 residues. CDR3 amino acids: CASRVPGPYGYTF. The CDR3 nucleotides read TGTGCCAGCAGAGTGCCAGGCCCCTATGGCTACACCTTC.